This entry lists 13 T cell receptor beta chains sequenced from one sample in a study of Ad26.COV2.S vaccination and SARS-CoV-2 variants. Libraries were prepared by immunoSEQ multiplex PCR; TCRdb keeps only in-frame clonotypes and omits some of them. The top ten hold around 2% of the sample, which has some 290,000 clones, roughly 84% seen once. Documented treatment: around 19 received Ad26.COV2.S at low or high dose, single or two shots; 5 received placebo; per-sample allocation not given. All samples were drawn on day 63, counting from the first vaccine or placebo injection. This specimen was peripheral blood, taken in a trial of Ad26.COV2.S vaccine versus placebo. These receptors came from a person aged 18 to 65 who received the Ad26.COV2.S COVID-19 vaccine or a placebo.

The chain links TRBV20-1 to TRBJ1-3; D remains unclear. Germline V gene lookup returns CDR1 DFQATT and CDR2 SNEGSKA (reference sequence). The CDR3 runs 15 residues. V was shortened by 3 bases and J by 0 bases, with 12 bases between the two germline ends. CDR3 in amino acids: CSASPDRASGNTIYF. The CDR3, as DNA: TGCAGTGCTAGTCCCGACCGAGCCTCTGGAAACACCATATATTTT.

V and J are TRBV7-6 and TRBJ2-5; TRBD1 aligns across 9 bases. Germline V lookup: CDR1 SGHVS, CDR2 FNYEAQ. V dropped 5 bases and J dropped 3; count of bases not matched to a gene: 7. CDR3 size: 15 residues. This CDR3 reads CASSTDWTGEETQYF. The CDR3 DNA follows: TGTGCCAGCAGCACCGACTGGACAGGGGAAGAGACCCAGTACTTC.

This chain connects TRBV30 to TRBJ2-1, with 8 bases identical to TRBD1. The CDR3 totals 17 residues. Germline V gives CDR1 GTSNPN, CDR2 SVGIG (reference sequence). The junction had 9 bases not matched to a gene; V was cut back by 2 bases and J by 0 bases. In DNA form, the CDR3 reads TGTGCCTGGAGTACAGAGGGACAGGCGAGCTCCTACAATGAGCAGTTCTTC. As protein: CAWSTEGQASSYNEQFF.

The gene calls are TRBV30 and TRBJ2-6; TRBD1 matches at 8 bases. The CDR3 loop spans 15 amino acids. The germline V gene has CDR1 GTSNPN and CDR2 SVGIG (reference sequence). V lost 1 base to trimming and J lost 2 bases; unmatched junction nucleotides: 1. The CDR3 here is CAWSADRAGANVLTF. CDR3 nucleotides: TGTGCCTGGAGTGCGGACAGGGCTGGGGCCAACGTCCTGACTTTC.

The chain combines TRBV19 with TRBJ1-1; unclear D gene. Trimming stripped 6 bases from V and 4 bases from J, with 12 bases between. Germline CDR1 LNHDA, CDR2 SQIVND (reference sequence). There are 13 residues in the CDR3. The CDR3 DNA reads TGTGCCAGTAGGGCCGGATGGGGCACTGAAGCTTTCTTT. Translated, it gives CASRAGWGTEAFF.

The V and J genes are TRBV3-1 (or the pseudogene TRBV3-2) and TRBJ1-4; D might be TRBD1 (5 bases). The V gene lost 2 bases and the J gene lost 1 base, with 8 bases spanning the gap. The germline gives CDR1 LGHDT, CDR2 YNNKEL (reference sequence). This CDR3 is built from 15 residues. CDR3 in DNA: TGTGCCAGCAGCCAACGAGGACAAACTAATGAAAAACTGTTTTTT. It specifies CASSQRGQTNEKLFF.

Only one count was recorded for this clone. The gene calls are TRBV7-9 and TRBJ1-2, with 7 positions matching TRBD1. The V and J ends lost 5 bases and 7 bases, in that order; junction bases with no gene match: 7. Per the germline V gene, CDR1 is SEHNR and CDR2 is FQNEAQ (reference sequence). The CDR3 loop spans 13 amino acids. In DNA, the CDR3 is TGTGCCAGCAGCCTCGACAGGGCTGGTGGCTACACCTTC. This sequence encodes CASSLDRAGGYTF.

There are a few counts of this clone. The chain recombines TRBV15 with TRBJ1-1; D is undetermined. Trimming took 1 base from V and 4 from J, leaving 19 bases between them. Per the germline V gene, CDR1 is LNHNV and CDR2 is YYDKDF (reference sequence). The CDR3 sequence is 17 residues long. DNA for the CDR3: TGTGCCACCAGCAGAGGCGGGAGCAGCCTCCCAATCACTGAAGCTTTCTTT. Amino acids: CATSRGGSSLPITEAFF. Supplemented by reference TRBV15 and TRBJ1-1, the full variable domain reads DAMVIQNPRYQVTQFGKPVTLSCSQTLNHNVMYWYQQKSSQAPKLLFHYYDKDFNNEADTPDNFQSRRPNTSFCFLDIRSPGLGDTAMYLCATSRGGSSLPITEAFFGQGTRLTVV.

The V and J genes are TRBV6-1 and TRBJ1-2; D might be TRBD1 (5 bases). CDR1 is MNHNS, CDR2 SASEGT, per germline. The CDR3 is made up of 18 amino acids. Trimming stripped 3 bases from V and 0 bases from J, with 20 bases between. The DNA for the CDR3 is TGTGCCAGCAGTGACTTCAGAGGGGCAGCTGTATCTAACTATGGCTACACCTTC. Translated: CASSDFRGAAVSNYGYTF.

The genes are TRBV11-2 and TRBJ1-2; D is ambiguous. Deletions cut 0 bases from V and 7 bases from J, with 15 bases between. The CDR3 is made up of 15 amino acids. Germline V gives CDR1 SGHAT, CDR2 FQNNGV. The CDR3 region has the DNA TGTGCCAGCAGCTTAGAGCTGCCAGTTGGTTCTGGCTACACCTTC. It yields the protein CASSLELPVGSGYTF.

The chain has TRBV5-5 and TRBJ1-2; D is possibly TRBD1 (5 bases). CDR3 size: 14 residues. Between the trimmed V and J ends, which lost 3 bases and 7 bases, there was a span of 16 bases. CDR1 and CDR2 (germline): SGHKS, YYEKEE (reference sequence). The CDR3 sequence is CASSSLGERAGYTF. Here the CDR3 DNA reads TGTGCCAGCAGCTCCTTAGGGGAAAGGGCTGGCTACACCTTC.

As for this clone: Other DNA variants within this sample encode the same CDR3. This chain links TRBV18 with TRBJ2-7; the D gene is possibly TRBD2 (6 bases). The germline V gene encodes CDR1 KGHSH and CDR2 LQKENI. The CDR3 extends over 13 amino acids. Trimming removed 3 bases at V and 2 bases at J, with 8 bases between. The DNA for the CDR3 is TGTGCCAGCTCACCGGGGGGAACCTACGAGCAGTACTTC. Protein sequence: CASSPGGTYEQYF.

The chain carries TRBV6-1 and TRBJ1-2; D remains ambiguous. Trimming removed 1 base at V and 0 bases at J, with 18 bases between. CDR1 is MNHNS, CDR2 SASEGT, per germline. This CDR3 comprises 18 residues. CDR3 in amino acids: CASSEVRYPFLANYGYTF. In nucleotides, the CDR3 is TGTGCCAGCAGTGAAGTACGGTACCCGTTCCTTGCTAACTATGGCTACACCTTC.